The 30 T cell receptor beta chains listed next were all sequenced from one sample in a study of T cell responses to AZD1222 COVID-19 vaccine (dated by TCRdb to the early 2020s). The library relied on the immunoSEQ multiplex PCR assay. TCRdb retrieved this table from immuneACCESS and kept in-frame rearrangements only. Not all clones are present; in checked studies, unresolved V genes account for under half, and no reason is known for the remainder. Present in this sample are 100,000 to 140,000 clones, approximately 90% of which were seen just once. Of the sample, approximately 9.3% is held by the ten largest clones. Taken with the paper, the label for time point translates to: about 28 days (+/-7) after the second vaccine dose. Sample: peripheral blood, taken 28 days after the second AZD1222 dose. The receptors stem from an adult who received the AZD1222 COVID-19 vaccine.

The chain carries TRBV10-3 and TRBJ2-1, with no clear D. V shed 2 bases and J shed 7 bases, with 3 bases lying between them. Germline V gene sequence: CDR1 ENHRY, CDR2 SYGVKD. The CDR3 has 11 residues. In DNA, the CDR3 is TGTGCCATCAGTGAGGGGAATGAGCAGTTCTTC. Its protein product is CAISEGNEQFF.

The gene calls are TRBV18 and TRBJ2-4; D may be TRBD2 (5 bases). The CDR3 is 13 amino acids. Trimming took 3 bases from V and 6 from J, leaving 9 bases between them. Germline loops: CDR1 KGHSH, CDR2 LQKENI. CDR3 protein: CASSPEVVNIQYF. CDR3 nucleotides: TGTGCCAGCTCACCGGAGGTGGTAAACATTCAGTACTTC.

This clone was counted a single time. The chain links TRBV19 to TRBJ2-3; no definite D call. Germline CDR1 reads LNHDA; CDR2 reads SQIVND (reference sequence). V was clipped by 6 bases and J by 3 bases, with 19 bases between them. This CDR3 comprises 16 residues. CDR3 in DNA: TGTGCCAGTAGGAATGGAGACCTAGTTACGACAGATACGCAGTATTTT. It yields the protein CASRNGDLVTTDTQYF.

Only a few counts were recorded for this clone. This chain connects TRBV5-8 to TRBJ1-5; TRBD1 matches at 7 bases. CDR1 SGHTS and CDR2 YDEGEE come from the germline V gene. CDR3 size: 16 residues. J was trimmed by 0 bases and V by 0 bases; bases with no gene match: 3. CDR3 bases: TGTGCCAGCAGCTTGGCGGGGACAGTTAGCAATCAGCCCCAGCATTTT. Protein sequence: CASSLAGTVSNQPQHF. The variable domain in full, completed from reference TRBV5-8 and TRBJ1-5, reads EAGVTQSPTHLIKTRGQQATLRCSPISGHTSVYWYQQALGLGLQFLLWYDEGEERNRGNFPPRFSGRQFPNYSSELNVNALELEDSALYLCASSLAGTVSNQPQHFGDGTRLSIL.

The chain couples TRBV5-6 to TRBJ1-2; 8 bases line up with TRBD1. V lost 0 bases, J lost 8 bases, and 9 bases stayed unmatched. This CDR3 is 15 amino acids long. The germline V gene has CDR1 SGHDT and CDR2 YYEEEE. The DNA for the CDR3 is TGTGCCAGCAGCTTGGGGGGACAGGCTTCCTTGGGCTACACCTTC. This sequence encodes CASSLGGQASLGYTF.

The chain is built from TRBV15 and TRBJ1-5; D is possibly TRBD1 (5 bases). Germline CDR1 is LNHNV and CDR2 is YYDKDF (reference sequence). The CDR3 has 13 amino acids. V lost 9 bases, J lost 0 bases, and 9 bases lay in between. The CDR3 nucleotides are TGTGCCACAGCTCAGGGTAGCAATCAGCCCCAGCATTTT. This encodes CATAQGSNQPQHF. Full variable domain (missing parts from reference TRBV15 and TRBJ1-5): DAMVIQNPRYQVTQFGKPVTLSCSQTLNHNVMYWYQQKSSQAPKLLFHYYDKDFNNEADTPDNFQSRRPNTSFCFLDIRSPGLGDTAMYLCATAQGSNQPQHFGDGTRLSIL.

This clone has only one observation. V is TRBV7-2 and J is TRBJ2-3; D remains ambiguous. CDR3 length: 14 amino acids. Germline CDR1 reads SGHTA; CDR2 reads FQGNSA. Trimming left V 5 bases short and J 6 bases short, with 15 bases between. CDR3 residues: CASSPRPNPDTQYF. The CDR3 DNA reads TGTGCCAGCAGCCCGCGGCCCAACCCGGATACGCAGTATTTT.

The V gene is TRBV6-5, the J gene TRBJ1-3; 8 bases are shared with TRBD1. V dropped 6 bases and J dropped 0; count of bases not matched to a gene: 4. From germline, CDR1 is MNHEY and CDR2 SVGAGI. The CDR3 totals 15 residues. This CDR3 is CASRRQGSSGNTIYF. The CDR3 nucleotides are TGTGCCAGCAGGCGACAGGGGAGCTCTGGAAACACCATATATTTT.

This chain joins TRBV28 and TRBJ2-7; the D gene is possibly TRBD1 (5 bases). CDR3 length: 14 amino acids. The ends were cut back, 2 bases at V and 3 bases at J, with 11 bases in the middle. Germline V gene sequence: CDR1 MDHEN, CDR2 SYDVKM. The CDR3 region is CASSLSNGHYEQYF. The CDR3 coding sequence is TGTGCCAGCAGTTTAAGTAACGGACACTACGAGCAGTACTTC.

V and J are TRBV28 and TRBJ2-7; tentative D call: TRBD2 (6 bases). V was pared by 8 bases and J by 0 bases, with 11 bases between. The CDR3 has 13 amino acids. Germline values: CDR1 MDHEN, CDR2 SYDVKM. CDR3 nucleotide sequence: TGTGCCAGCGGGGGAGGAGACTCCTACGAGCAGTACTTC. Translated, it gives CASGGGDSYEQYF.

This chain links TRBV10-3 with TRBJ2-3; 12 bases agree with TRBD2. The CDR3 sequence is 17 residues long. V shed 4 bases and J 3 bases; nucleotides not matched to a gene: 8. Germline values: CDR1 ENHRY, CDR2 SYGVKD. CDR3 loop: CAISGTTGTSGTDTQYF. The CDR3 nucleotides are TGTGCCATCAGTGGAACCACCGGGACTAGCGGGACAGATACGCAGTATTTT.

J is TRBJ2-2 and V is TRBV7-9, with 12 bases fitting TRBD2. Germline trimming cut 5 bases from V and 7 bases from J; bases unmatched to any gene: 11. The CDR3 spans 17 residues. Germline assignment: CDR1 SEHNR and CDR2 FQNEAQ (reference sequence). CDR3 DNA: TGTGCCAGCAGCCCGCCCGGACTAGCGGGACTTAGCGGGGAGCTGTTTTTT. Protein: CASSPPGLAGLSGELFF.

The J gene is TRBJ1-1, the V gene TRBV5-5, with D perhaps TRBD1 (6 bases). V lost 10 bases and J 11 bases, leaving 21 bases between the germline ends. Germline V gives CDR1 SGHKS, CDR2 YYEKEE (reference sequence). This CDR3 is 12 amino acids long. CDR3 bases: TGTGCCCGACTGCGGGGGCGGCCGGGGGCTTTCTTT. Translated, it gives CARLRGRPGAFF. Drawing the rest from reference TRBV5-5 and TRBJ1-1, the complete variable domain is DAGVTQSPTHLIKTRGQQVTLRCSPISGHKSVSWYQQVLGQGPQFIFQYYEKEERGRGNFPDRFSARQFPNYSSELNVNALLLGDSALYLCARLRGRPGAFFGQGTRLTVV.

The chain uses TRBV19 and TRBJ2-1, with unresolved D. CDR3 length equals 15 residues. Germline V lookup: CDR1 LNHDA, CDR2 SQIVND (reference sequence). Trimming cost V 5 bases and J 0 bases, with 11 bases left between them. The CDR3 region is CASSLAANSYNEQFF. Written as DNA, the CDR3 is TGTGCCAGTAGTTTGGCGGCGAACTCCTACAATGAGCAGTTCTTC. The full variable domain, its missing parts supplied by reference TRBV19 and TRBJ2-1, is DGGITQSPKYLFRKEGQNVTLSCEQNLNHDAMYWYRQDPGQGLRLIYYSQIVNDFQKGDIAEGYSVSREKKESFPLTVTSAQKNPTAFYLCASSLAANSYNEQFFGPGTRLTVL.

The chain couples TRBV7-6 to TRBJ1-6, with 7 positions matching TRBD1. This CDR3 comprises 14 residues. Germline V gives CDR1 SGHVS, CDR2 FNYEAQ. J lost 7 bases, V lost 5 bases, and 5 bases had no gene match. CDR3 coding DNA: TGTGCCAGCAGCCCCGGACAGGAGAATTCACCCCTCCACTTT. This translates into CASSPGQENSPLHF.

The chain has TRBV7-2 and TRBJ1-1; 7 positions agree with TRBD1. After removal of 6 bases from V and 0 bases from J, the junction contained 4 bases not matched to a gene. This CDR3 spans 14 amino acids. Germline V lookup: CDR1 SGHTA, CDR2 FQGNSA. DNA for the CDR3: TGTGCCAGCAGTCGGGACAGAGTGAACACTGAAGCTTTCTTT. It is translated as CASSRDRVNTEAFF.

The gene calls are TRBV18 and TRBJ2-7; 8 bases map to TRBD1. The V gene end was trimmed by 4 bases and the J gene end by 7 bases; junction bases not matched to a gene: 3. This CDR3 is 12 amino acids long. CDR1 KGHSH and CDR2 LQKENI come from the germline V gene. This chain's CDR3 is CASSLDRAEQYF. The CDR3 DNA is TGTGCCAGCTCACTGGACAGGGCGGAGCAGTACTTC. Together with reference TRBV18 and TRBJ2-7, the CDR3 gives the full variable domain: NAGVMQNPRHLVRRRGQEARLRCSPMKGHSHVYWYRQLPEEGLKFMVYLQKENIIDESGMPKERFSAEFPKEGPSILRIQQVVRGDSAAYFCASSLDRAEQYFGPGTRLTVT.

The genes are TRBV2 and TRBJ2-5, with 7 bases that match TRBD2. The CDR3 is 16 amino acids. V was clipped by 5 bases and J by 0 bases; unmatched bases: 9. CDR1 and CDR2 (germline): SNHLY, FYNNEI. In nucleotides, the CDR3 is TGTGCCAGCAGTCTCTTGAGTAGCGGGCACCAAGAGACCCAGTACTTC. Its protein is CASSLLSSGHQETQYF.

V and J are TRBV5-1 and TRBJ2-5; 7 nucleotides line up with TRBD1. The CDR3 consists of 16 residues. The trim removed 1 base at V and 1 base at J, leaving 7 bases unmatched. Germline values: CDR1 SGHRS, CDR2 YFSETQ. The CDR3 is CASSLFPGGSQETQYF. CDR3 bases: TGCGCCAGCAGCTTGTTCCCAGGGGGTTCCCAAGAGACCCAGTACTTC. Using reference TRBV5-1 and TRBJ2-5 for the parts outside the CDR3, the full variable domain is KAGVTQTPRYLIKTRGQQVTLSCSPISGHRSVSWYQQTPGQGLQFLFEYFSETQRNKGNFPGRFSGRQFSNSRSEMNVSTLELGDSALYLCASSLFPGGSQETQYFGPGTRLLVL.

The chain recombines TRBV10-3 with TRBJ1-1; D might be TRBD1 (6 bases). The germline CDR1 and CDR2 sequences are ENHRY and SYGVKD. CDR3 size: 14 residues. Trimming removed 6 bases at V and 2 bases at J, with 13 bases between. The CDR3 loop is CAIRGGAPNTEAFF. The CDR3, as DNA: TGTGCCATCAGAGGGGGGGCCCCTAACACTGAAGCTTTCTTT.

This clone was seen only once. The J gene is TRBJ1-6, the V gene TRBV14; the D gene is possibly TRBD1 (6 bases). Germline V gives CDR1 SGHDN, CDR2 FVKESK. V gave up 4 bases and J gave up 10 bases, with 17 bases separating them. This CDR3 region has 15 residues. The CDR3 nucleotides read TGTGCCAGCAGCCCTTTCCGGGACATTGGCTCACCCCTCCACTTT. The encoded protein is CASSPFRDIGSPLHF.

This chain joins TRBV28 and TRBJ2-3, with TRBD2 matching over 12 bases. Germline CDR1 MDHEN, CDR2 SYDVKM. V gave up 10 bases and J gave up 8 bases; unmatched junction bases: 19. This CDR3 has 17 amino acids. CDR3 coding DNA: TGTGCCACCTCCCCAACCTGGACTAGCGGGATCGAAGGTACGCAGTATTTT. Its protein is CATSPTWTSGIEGTQYF. Filled out from reference TRBV28 and TRBJ2-3, the complete variable domain reads DVKVTQSSRYLVKRTGEKVFLECVQDMDHENMFWYRQDPGLGLRLIYFSYDVKMKEKGDIPEGYSVSREKKERFSLILESASTNQTSMYLCATSPTWTSGIEGTQYFGPGTRLTVL.

The genes are TRBV3-1 (or the pseudogene TRBV3-2) and TRBJ2-7; the match to TRBD1 covers 8 bases. This CDR3 has 14 residues. V was pared by 8 bases and J by 0 bases, with 6 bases of the junction left unmatched. Germline CDR1 is LGHDT and CDR2 is YNNKEL (reference sequence). The CDR3 coding sequence is TGTGCCAGCGGAAGGACAGGGTACTCCTACGAGCAGTACTTC. As protein: CASGRTGYSYEQYF.

The chain employs TRBV19 and TRBJ1-4; D is possibly TRBD1 (6 bases). This CDR3 is built from 12 residues. Germline-derived CDR1 and CDR2 are LNHDA and SQIVND (reference sequence). As DNA, the CDR3 is TGTGGTACAGGGCCGCGTGGTGAAAAACTGTTTTTT. Translation: CGTGPRGEKLFF. Together with reference TRBV19 and TRBJ1-4, the CDR3 gives the full variable domain: DGGITQSPKYLFRKEGQNVTLSCEQNLNHDAMYWYRQDPGQGLRLIYYSQIVNDFQKGDIAEGYSVSREKKESFPLTVTSAQKNPTAFYLCGTGPRGEKLFFGSGTQLSVL.

Worth noting for this clone: Other DNA sequences of this sample code for an identical CDR3. This rearrangement joins TRBV5-1 to TRBJ1-1; D unclear. V lost 0 bases to trimming and J lost 3 bases, with 9 bases between them. The CDR3 extends over 14 amino acids. Germline CDR1 SGHRS, CDR2 YFSETQ. CDR3 residues: CASSLGQTYTEAFF. The CDR3 nucleotides are TGCGCCAGCAGCTTGGGGCAGACCTACACTGAAGCTTTCTTT.

The CDR3 reads CASTRSGAANEKLFF. The CDR3 DNA reads as TGTGCCAGCACCAGGAGTGGGGCCGCTAATGAAAAACTGTTTTTT. The rearrangement uses TRBV6-5 and TRBJ1-4, with D possibly matching TRBD1 (5 bases). CDR1 is MNHEY, CDR2 SVGAGI, per germline. Deletions cut 7 bases from V and 3 bases from J, with 15 bases between. This CDR3 is built from 15 residues.

J is TRBJ1-2 and V is TRBV11-2; D might be TRBD1 (5 bases). Germline values: CDR1 SGHAT, CDR2 FQNNGV. V lost 0 bases and J lost 8, with 16 bases in between. This CDR3 comprises 15 residues. The CDR3 DNA sequence: TGTGCCAGCAGCTTAGACCCCCGTGTGGGGCCCGGCTACACCTTC. Translation: CASSLDPRVGPGYTF.

In its sample, this clone was seen many times. V usage is TRBV7-2 and J usage is TRBJ1-1; D is possibly TRBD1 (5 bases). This CDR3 spans 15 amino acids. Trimming removed 4 bases at V and 1 base at J, with 13 bases between. The V gene's germline CDR1 is SGHTA and CDR2 FQGNSA. The DNA for the CDR3 is TGTGCCAGCAGCTGGGCGGGGCGGAGGAACACTGAAGCTTTCTTT. Amino acid sequence: CASSWAGRRNTEAFF. Based on the CDR3 plus reference TRBV7-2 and TRBJ1-1, the full variable domain is GAGVSQSPSNKVTEKGKDVELRCDPISGHTALYWYRQSLGQGLEFLIYFQGNSAPDKSGLPSDRFSAERTGGSVSTLTIQRTQQEDSAVYLCASSWAGRRNTEAFFGQGTRLTVV.

The chain employs TRBV27 and TRBJ2-5; D is uncertain. Germline V gene data show CDR1 as MNHEY and CDR2 as SMNVEV (reference sequence). CDR3 size: 11 residues. The germline V and J ends were trimmed by 7 bases and 2 bases, with 5 bases remaining between them. The CDR3 is CASKYQETQYF. The CDR3 DNA sequence: TGTGCCAGCAAATATCAAGAGACCCAGTACTTC.

The V gene is TRBV7-2, the J gene TRBJ1-2; 7 bases line up with TRBD1. V trimming: 5 bases; J trimming: 3 bases; junction bases outside the gene matches: 6. This CDR3 has 14 amino acids. Germline V lookup: CDR1 SGHTA, CDR2 FQGNSA. The CDR3 DNA is TGTGCCAGCAGCACGACAGGGCGCGACTATGGCTACACCTTC. Amino acid sequence: CASSTTGRDYGYTF.